The clone carrying this T cell receptor beta chain turned up a few times. Its antigen is not known. The sample is drawn from a study of CD8 T cells in ankylosing spondylitis. Study-wide results and caveats: Several of the motif variants were reported before in synovial fluid and blood from reactive arthritis. Disease-linked clones displayed a CD8+ phenotype and appeared relatively rarely in peripheral blood. Matched synovial fluid from ankylosing spondylitis patients was reported to be enriched for disease-linked clones. Characteristic, it appeared, of ankylosing spondylitis blood was a TCR beta motif of about eight highly homologous variants.

For TCR beta, libraries came from quantitative 5'-RACE with molecular barcodes. TCRdb itself ran the 5' RACE reads through MiXCR, one entry per CDR3 protein. The sample has 700,000 to 1,000,000 distinct CDR3 sequences, about 12% seen once; the top ten hold about 0.49%. With 3 bases clipped from V and 6 bases from J, the junction kept 5 bases outside the gene matches. This CDR3 comprises 13 residues. Germline V lookup: CDR1 ENHRY, CDR2 SYGVKD. Sample: blood, either unsorted or a sorted T cell fraction (not recorded which). This sequence originates from a male donor with ankylosing spondylitis. The chain recombines TRBV10-3 with TRBJ2-7; 7 bases are shared with TRBD1. The CDR3 loop is CAISDGAGGEQYF. CDR3 sequence (DNA): TGTGCCATCAGTGATGGAGCAGGGGGCGAGCAGTACTTC.